This passage covers 25 T cell receptor beta chains from one sample sequenced in a study of T cells in localized non-small cell lung cancer. Profiling relied on immunoSEQ multiplex PCR, and the TCRdb table lists in-frame clones only, not all of them. This sample has some 30,000 clones; about 89% occur once, and the top ten carry under 3%. The starting material was peripheral blood, obtained before any cancer treatment. The receptors originated from a female donor older than 55 with stage I lung adenocarcinoma.

The chain uses TRBV27 and TRBJ2-7; D gene ambiguous. Deletions cut 6 bases from V and 0 bases from J, with 12 bases between. The germline gives CDR1 MNHEY, CDR2 SMNVEV (reference sequence). This CDR3 has 14 amino acids. The CDR3 DNA follows: TGTGCCAGCAGCCAGACTGAGAGCTCCTACGAGCAGTACTTC. It yields the protein CASSQTESSYEQYF.

This clone was seen just once. The chain's CDR3 is CASSWTGLNYGYTF. Here the CDR3 DNA reads TGTGCCAGTAGCTGGACAGGATTAAACTATGGCTACACCTTC. The rearrangement uses TRBV19 and TRBJ1-2, with 7 positions matching TRBD1. V gave up 6 bases and J gave up 2 bases; unmatched junction bases: 6. Germline V CDR1 and CDR2: LNHDA, SQIVND (reference sequence). The CDR3 covers 14 residues.

This clone occurred once. The rearrangement uses TRBV7-2 and TRBJ2-3; 8 bases line up with TRBD2. The CDR3 covers 13 residues. In germline, CDR1 is SGHTA, CDR2 FQGNSA. V trimming: 11 bases; J trimming: 4 bases; junction bases outside the gene matches: 8. CDR3 sequence reads: CAESGSSADTQYF. DNA of the CDR3: TGTGCCGAGAGCGGGAGTTCGGCAGATACGCAGTATTTT.

The chain is built from TRBV5-1 and TRBJ2-4; a possible D gene is TRBD2 (5 bases). Trimming took off 4 bases at V and 5 bases at J, with 10 bases between the two ends. This CDR3 contains 13 residues. From germline, CDR1 is SGHRS and CDR2 YFSETQ. The CDR3 region is CASSEGVENIQYF. The CDR3 DNA reads as TGCGCCAGCAGCGAGGGCGTAGAAAACATTCAGTACTTC.

This clone showed up just once. The V and J genes are TRBV7-6 and TRBJ2-3; a possible D gene is TRBD2 (6 bases). V lost 1 base to trimming and J lost 6 bases, with 17 bases between them. The germline CDR1 and CDR2 sequences are SGHVS and FNYEAQ. CDR3 length: 16 amino acids. CDR3 nucleotide sequence: TGTGCCAGCAGCTTAGGCGGGGAAGCTTTCTGGGATACGCAGTATTTT. This codes for CASSLGGEAFWDTQYF.

Here the CDR3 reads CASRGTSGRGAKNIQYF. In DNA, the CDR3 is TGTGCCAGCAGGGGGACTAGCGGGAGAGGAGCCAAAAACATTCAGTACTTC. The rearrangement joins TRBV7-2 to TRBJ2-4; 14 bases agree with TRBD2. Germline assignment: CDR1 SGHTA and CDR2 FQGNSA. The CDR3 contains 17 residues. V lost 6 bases to trimming and J lost 0 bases; unmatched junction nucleotides: 4.

This sequence joins TRBV7-2 and TRBJ2-1; 11 bases fit TRBD2. The V and J ends lost 5 bases and 10 bases, in that order; junction bases with no gene match: 13. CDR3 size: 16 residues. Germline CDR1 is SGHTA and CDR2 is FQGNSA. CDR3 loop: CASSRRRLSGRGEQFF. The CDR3 DNA follows: TGTGCCAGCAGCCGCCGGCGGCTTAGCGGGAGGGGGGAGCAGTTCTTC.

The rearrangement links TRBV7-2 to TRBJ2-7; D perhaps matches TRBD2 (5 bases). The germline V and J ends were trimmed by 2 bases and 2 bases, with 13 bases remaining between them. CDR1 is SGHTA and CDR2 is FQGNSA in the germline V gene. This CDR3 region has 15 residues. Here the CDR3 reads CASSLQAGGAYEQYF. The CDR3 bases are TGTGCCAGCAGCTTACAGGCGGGTGGGGCCTACGAGCAGTACTTC.

The V gene is TRBV5-1, the J gene TRBJ2-1; the D gene could be TRBD1 or TRBD2 (6 bases each). V lost 7 bases to trimming and J lost 0 bases, with 11 bases between them. There are 14 residues in the CDR3. Looked up from germline, CDR1 is SGHRS and CDR2 is YFSETQ. The CDR3 spells CASQGGTSYNEQFF. CDR3 bases: TGCGCCAGCCAAGGGGGGACCTCCTACAATGAGCAGTTCTTC.

The chain carries TRBV7-2 and TRBJ2-4; 7 bases align to TRBD1. The CDR3 extends over 15 amino acids. The V gene's germline CDR1 is SGHTA and CDR2 FQGNSA. V shed 5 bases, J shed 3 bases, and the junction held 7 bases outside the gene matches. CDR3 loop: CASSARWDSKNIQYF. The DNA for the CDR3 is TGTGCCAGCAGCGCACGATGGGACAGCAAAAACATTCAGTACTTC.

In this sample, this clone turned up a few times. The V call is TRBV7-9, the J call TRBJ2-5, with D maybe TRBD1 (6 bases). CDR3 length: 16 residues. V lost 5 bases and J 5 bases, leaving 21 bases between the germline ends. Per germline, CDR1 SEHNR and CDR2 FQNEAQ (reference sequence). CDR3 residues: CASSPVGRGREETQYF. CDR3 in DNA: TGTGCCAGCAGCCCCGTCGGCAGGGGAAGAGAGGAGACCCAGTACTTC.

The rearrangement links TRBV4-3 to TRBJ1-2, with D perhaps matching TRBD1 (6 bases). V gave up 4 bases and J gave up 8 bases, with 20 bases separating them. The CDR3 has 15 residues. The germline V gene encodes CDR1 LGHNA and CDR2 YSLEER. CDR3 sequence (DNA): TGCGCCAGCAGCCCAACTTCAGCAGGGGCGATGGGCTACACCTTC. It specifies CASSPTSAGAMGYTF.

V usage is TRBV10-1 and J usage is TRBJ1-1, with D possibly matching TRBD1 (5 bases). V shed 3 bases and J shed 1 base, with 9 bases lying between them. Germline lookup yields CDR1 WNHNN and CDR2 SYGVQD (reference sequence). The CDR3 length is 14 residues. This CDR3 is CASSDMGTNTEAFF. The CDR3 DNA reads TGCGCCAGCAGTGATATGGGGACGAACACTGAAGCTTTCTTT.

CDR3 region: CASSYGTDTEAFF. As DNA, the CDR3 is TGTGCCAGCAGTTACGGGACAGACACTGAAGCTTTCTTT. This chain uses TRBV6-6 with TRBJ1-1, with 7 bases aligning to TRBD1. With 2 bases clipped from V and 3 bases from J, the junction kept 0 bases outside the gene matches. Germline V CDR1 and CDR2: MNHNY, SVGAGI (reference sequence). The CDR3 loop spans 13 amino acids.

The chain carries TRBV4-3 and TRBJ1-1; D might be TRBD1 (6 bases). Per germline, CDR1 LGHNA and CDR2 YSLEER. This CDR3 is 17 amino acids long. The V gene lost 4 bases and the J gene lost 1 base, with 19 bases spanning the gap. CDR3 sequence: CASSLYGGAQANTEAFF. The DNA for the CDR3 is TGCGCCAGCAGCCTTTACGGGGGGGCCCAAGCGAACACTGAAGCTTTCTTT.

The chain uses TRBV10-3 and TRBJ2-5, with D uncertain. Trimming took off 2 bases at V and 4 bases at J, with 5 bases between the two ends. Germline-derived CDR1 and CDR2 are ENHRY and SYGVKD. This CDR3 has 12 residues. CDR3 residues: CAISEPGETQYF. CDR3 DNA: TGTGCCATCAGTGAGCCGGGAGAGACCCAGTACTTC.

This chain connects TRBV5-1 to TRBJ2-7, with D possibly being TRBD2 (5 bases). There are 15 residues in the CDR3. V was shortened by 2 bases and J by 2 bases, with 14 bases between the two germline ends. The germline V gene has CDR1 SGHRS and CDR2 YFSETQ. The CDR3 coding sequence is TGCGCCAGCAGCTTAGGAGCGACTAATACCTACGAGCAGTACTTC. Translating gives CASSLGATNTYEQYF. The whole variable domain, remainder taken from reference TRBV5-1 and TRBJ2-7, is KAGVTQTPRYLIKTRGQQVTLSCSPISGHRSVSWYQQTPGQGLQFLFEYFSETQRNKGNFPGRFSGRQFSNSRSEMNVSTLELGDSALYLCASSLGATNTYEQYFGPGTRLTVT.

The chain combines TRBV19 with TRBJ2-7; 14 bases agree with TRBD2. The CDR3 runs 16 residues. Germline trimming cut 4 bases from V and 6 bases from J; bases unmatched to any gene: 8. Germline V lookup: CDR1 LNHDA, CDR2 SQIVND (reference sequence). The CDR3 protein is CASSTTGLAGAREQYF. Here the CDR3 DNA reads TGTGCCAGTAGTACAACGGGACTAGCGGGAGCCCGCGAGCAGTACTTC.

The CDR3 DNA reads TGTGCCAGCAGCGGGCAGGTACACCTCGACACCGGGGAGCTGTTTTTT. This translates into CASSGQVHLDTGELFF. V is TRBV9 and J is TRBJ2-2; no definite D call. Between the trimmed V and J ends, which lost 3 bases and 3 bases, there was a span of 15 bases. CDR1 and CDR2 from the germline V gene are SGDLS and YYNGEE. The CDR3 runs to 16 residues. The complete variable domain, with remaining parts taken from reference TRBV9 and TRBJ2-2, reads DSGVTQTPKHLITATGQRVTLRCSPRSGDLSVYWYQQSLDQGLQFLIQYYNGEERAKGNILERFSAQQFPDLHSELNLSSLELGDSALYFCASSGQVHLDTGELFFGEGSRLTVL.

The gene calls are TRBV7-2 and TRBJ1-1; the D is unclear. Germline-derived CDR1 and CDR2 are SGHTA and FQGNSA. This CDR3 comprises 13 residues. V lost 5 bases and J lost 0, with 7 bases in between. Here the CDR3 reads CASSLELNTEAFF. The CDR3 DNA reads as TGTGCCAGCAGCCTAGAATTGAACACTGAAGCTTTCTTT.

The chain has TRBV29-1 and TRBJ2-7; D possibly corresponds to TRBD1 (5 bases). V gave up 6 bases and J gave up 2 bases, with 17 bases separating them. Germline values: CDR1 SQVTM, CDR2 ANQGSEA. The CDR3 consists of 14 residues. The CDR3 loop reads CSVRPSTGTYEQYF. In DNA, the CDR3 is TGCAGCGTCCGACCAAGTACAGGCACCTACGAGCAGTACTTC.

The chain is built from TRBV28 and TRBJ2-7; 7 positions agree with TRBD1. Looked up from germline, CDR1 is MDHEN and CDR2 is SYDVKM. V lost 6 bases, J lost 2 bases, and 4 bases stayed unmatched. The CDR3 totals 13 residues. CDR3 protein: CASRWDRTYEQYF. The CDR3 DNA is TGTGCCAGCAGATGGGACAGAACCTACGAGCAGTACTTC.

This chain connects TRBV15 to TRBJ2-1; D unclear. Germline CDR1 reads LNHNV; CDR2 reads YYDKDF (reference sequence). V dropped 0 bases and J dropped 4 bases, with 10 bases sitting between them. CDR3 size: 15 residues. The CDR3 here is CATSRDQLQYNEQFF. The CDR3 nucleotides read TGTGCCACCAGCAGAGATCAACTACAATACAATGAGCAGTTCTTC.

J is TRBJ2-2 and V is TRBV6-4; 14 nucleotides agree with TRBD2. Trimming at V came to 6 bases and at J to 5 bases, leaving 5 bases not matched to a gene. The CDR3 runs to 16 residues. Looked up from germline, CDR1 is MRHNA and CDR2 is SNTAGT. The CDR3 is CASSRLAGGPTGELFF. CDR3 nucleotides: TGTGCCAGCAGCAGACTAGCGGGAGGGCCTACCGGGGAGCTGTTTTTT.

The chain couples TRBV19 to TRBJ1-2; unclear D gene. Trimming removed 1 base from V and 4 bases from J, with 13 bases in between. Germline lookup yields CDR1 LNHDA and CDR2 SQIVND (reference sequence). This CDR3 is 15 amino acids long. CDR3 amino acids: CASSIVSGNPYGYTF. The CDR3 region has the DNA TGTGCCAGTAGTATAGTGTCGGGGAACCCCTATGGCTACACCTTC. Full variable domain (remainder filled in from reference TRBV19 and TRBJ1-2): DGGITQSPKYLFRKEGQNVTLSCEQNLNHDAMYWYRQDPGQGLRLIYYSQIVNDFQKGDIAEGYSVSREKKESFPLTVTSAQKNPTAFYLCASSIVSGNPYGYTFGSGTRLTVV.